Detailed here is one TCR beta chain. The data were obtained in a study of T cells expressing NK-cell markers. For the study at large: The study sequenced eight donors, seven HCMV-seropositive and one seronegative.

The V gene's germline CDR1 is SGDLS and CDR2 YYNGEE. The CDR3 has 18 residues. Each CDR3 protein gets one entry in TCRdb, which reprocessed the 5' RACE reads and gives no DNA. This table holds 500,000 to 700,000 distinct CDR3 sequences. This clonotype was sampled from a man between 18 and 29 years old in good health. What was sequenced was blood T cells: a sorted CD56 or NKG2C T cell subset, CD4+ or CD8+ T cells, or bulk PBMC T cells (not recorded which). The chain is built from TRBV9 and TRBJ2-5; TCRdb indicates TRBD2, and absent DNA this call remains unverified. The CDR3: CASSTRQGLAGGQETQYF.